These 20 T cell receptor beta chains were all obtained from the same sample, sequenced in a study of blood T cell repertoires in COVID-19 (dated by TCRdb to 2018 to 2021). The receptor library was made with the immunoSEQ multiplex PCR assay. Sourced from immuneACCESS, this table was stored by TCRdb with only in-frame sequences that have V and J called. A share of the clones is absent; for the studies checked, an unresolved V gene accounts for under half, and the remainder has no known explanation. This sample is represented by some 240,000 clones; roughly nine tenths of them were singletons. Over 0.75% of the sample is held by the ten biggest clonotypes. The sequencing sample was made of peripheral blood. All receptors derive from a man between 60 and 75 years old with COVID-19, enrolled during active disease.

J is TRBJ1-3 and V is TRBV30; D may be TRBD1 (6 bases). Per the germline V gene, CDR1 is GTSNPN and CDR2 is SVGIG (reference sequence). Trimming left V 0 bases short and J 0 bases short, with 9 bases between. The CDR3 sequence is 15 residues long. The CDR3: CAWSVDSSSGNTIYF. The CDR3 bases are TGTGCCTGGAGTGTGGACAGCAGCTCTGGAAACACCATATATTTT. Combining the CDR3 with reference TRBV30 and TRBJ1-3 gives the whole variable domain SQTIHQWPATLVQPVGSPLSLECTVEGTSNPNLYWYRQAAGRGLQLLFYSVGIGQISSEVPQNLSASRPQDRQFILSSKKLLLSDSGFYLCAWSVDSSSGNTIYFGEGSWLTVV.

This chain joins TRBV5-1 and TRBJ2-3; 10 positions agree with TRBD1. With V trimmed by 4 bases and J by 0 bases, 5 bases remained unmatched. CDR3 length: 16 residues. CDR1 and CDR2 from the germline V gene are SGHRS and YFSETQ. The chain's CDR3 is CASSGGTGASTDTQYF. In DNA, the CDR3 is TGCGCCAGCAGCGGTGGGACAGGGGCTAGCACAGATACGCAGTATTTT.

The V gene is TRBV30, the J gene TRBJ2-2, with D possibly being TRBD1 (5 bases). This CDR3 contains 14 residues. Germline V gives CDR1 GTSNPN, CDR2 SVGIG (reference sequence). Deletions cut 3 bases from V and 4 bases from J, with 12 bases between. As DNA, the CDR3 is TGTGCCTGGAGAAAAGACAGCCTCACCGGGGAGCTGTTTTTT. Protein: CAWRKDSLTGELFF.

The rearrangement joins TRBV5-1 to TRBJ1-5, with no clear D. CDR1 is SGHRS and CDR2 is YFSETQ in the germline V gene. V gave up 4 bases and J gave up 5 bases, with 10 bases separating them. The CDR3 covers 13 residues. In nucleotides, the CDR3 is TGCGCCAGCAGCATTATGAGTGATCAGCCCCAGCATTTT. Protein: CASSIMSDQPQHF.

The rearrangement uses TRBV7-9 and TRBJ2-1; 8 bases are shared with TRBD2. This CDR3 is built from 18 residues. Trimming cost V 3 bases and J 1 base; bases outside gene matches: 11. CDR1 and CDR2 (germline): SEHNR, FQNEAQ (reference sequence). CDR3 amino acids: CASSLERSTSGSYNEQFF. The DNA of the CDR3 is TGTGCCAGCAGCTTGGAAAGGAGCACTAGCGGATCCTACAATGAGCAGTTCTTC.

The chain has TRBV19 and TRBJ2-7; 9 bases line up with TRBD1. The CDR3 extends over 16 amino acids. The germline CDR1 and CDR2 sequences are LNHDA and SQIVND (reference sequence). J lost 4 bases, V lost 3 bases, and 10 bases had no gene match. CDR3 region: CASSMGGQGKLYEQYF. Written as DNA, the CDR3 is TGTGCCAGTAGTATGGGAGGACAGGGGAAATTGTACGAGCAGTACTTC.

This clone was counted only a few times. Other DNA sequences of this sample code for an identical CDR3. This chain links TRBV11-2 with TRBJ2-7; no definite D call. Deletions cut 5 bases from V and 1 base from J, with 3 bases between. Germline V gene sequence: CDR1 SGHAT, CDR2 FQNNGV. This CDR3 region has 11 residues. CDR3 sequence reads: CASSPSYEQYF. In DNA form, the CDR3 reads TGTGCCAGCAGCCCTTCCTACGAGCAGTACTTC.

This clone has a single count. This rearrangement joins TRBV4-1 to TRBJ1-2; possibly TRBD1 for D (5 bases). Between the trimmed V and J ends, which lost 0 bases and 3 bases, there was a span of 11 bases. Per germline, CDR1 MGHRA and CDR2 YSYEKL. The CDR3 contains 15 residues. The CDR3: CASSQERQLHYGYTF. The CDR3 DNA is TGCGCCAGCAGCCAAGAAAGACAGCTCCACTATGGCTACACCTTC.

The rearrangement joins TRBV4-3 to TRBJ1-1; possibly TRBD1 for D (5 bases). The germline CDR1 and CDR2 sequences are LGHNA and YSLEER. The ends were cut back, 0 bases at V and 0 bases at J, with 8 bases in the middle. The length of the CDR3 is 15 residues. As DNA, the CDR3 is TGCGCCAGCAGCCAAGACCGACAGATGAACACTGAAGCTTTCTTT. It translates to CASSQDRQMNTEAFF.

This chain uses TRBV19 with TRBJ1-3, with D hard to call. Germline CDR1 LNHDA, CDR2 SQIVND (reference sequence). Trimming removed 3 bases at V and 0 bases at J, with 9 bases between. The CDR3 extends over 15 amino acids. CDR3 in amino acids: CASSIDLSSGNTIYF. DNA of the CDR3: TGTGCCAGTAGTATCGACTTGAGCTCTGGAAACACCATATATTTT.

As to this clone: Different DNA sequences within this sample yield the same CDR3. The genes are TRBV18 and TRBJ1-1; a weak D match, TRBD1 (6 bases). Trimming shortened V by 2 bases and J by 1 base, and 11 bases separated the two germline ends. The germline V gene encodes CDR1 KGHSH and CDR2 LQKENI. The CDR3 covers 15 residues. This chain's CDR3 is CASSPATGKNTEAFF. Here the CDR3 DNA reads TGTGCCAGCTCACCAGCCACAGGGAAGAACACTGAAGCTTTCTTT.

The chain is built from TRBV3-1 (or the pseudogene TRBV3-2) and TRBJ2-1, with 7 bases lining up with TRBD2. This CDR3 has 19 residues. V shed 0 bases, J shed 4 bases, and the junction held 15 bases outside the gene matches. Germline V gene sequence: CDR1 LGHDT, CDR2 YNNKEL (reference sequence). In DNA, the CDR3 is TGTGCCAGCAGCCAAGAAAAGTGGGACTATTTACATACATACAATGAGCAGTTCTTC. This codes for CASSQEKWDYLHTYNEQFF.

The chain links TRBV29-1 to TRBJ2-3, with TRBD1 matching 8 bases. Germline values: CDR1 SQVTM, CDR2 ANQGSEA. The V gene end was trimmed by 4 bases and the J gene end by 2 bases; junction bases not matched to a gene: 2. The CDR3 is 13 residues long. DNA for the CDR3: TGCAGCGTTGGGACAGGGTCCACAGATACGCAGTATTTT. Protein product: CSVGTGSTDTQYF.

This clone was seen a single time. This chain connects TRBV27 to TRBJ1-6, with a tentative D call TRBD1 (6 bases). From germline, CDR1 is MNHEY and CDR2 SMNVEV (reference sequence). Trimming took 6 bases from V and 10 from J, leaving 16 bases between them. This CDR3 comprises 14 residues. This chain's CDR3 is CASSRAGVGSPLHF. DNA for the CDR3: TGTGCCAGCAGCCGGGCAGGGGTAGGGTCACCCCTCCACTTT.

The genes are TRBV2 and TRBJ2-1, with 10 nucleotides matching TRBD2. With V trimmed by 7 bases and J by 1 base, 7 bases remained unmatched. This CDR3 contains 16 residues. Germline V gene lookup returns CDR1 SNHLY and CDR2 FYNNEI. DNA for the CDR3: TGTGCCAGCAAGGCTAGCGGGGGATCGTCCTACAATGAGCAGTTCTTC. It encodes CASKASGGSSYNEQFF.

V gene TRBV28 combines with J gene TRBJ2-7, with TRBD1 matching over 12 bases. CDR3 size: 15 residues. J gave up 6 bases and V 4 bases, and 7 bases lay outside the gene matches. CDR1 is MDHEN and CDR2 is SYDVKM in the germline V gene. The CDR3 loop reads CASSSPGQGAPEQYF. The DNA for the CDR3 is TGTGCCAGCAGTTCACCGGGACAGGGGGCCCCCGAGCAGTACTTC.

This chain joins TRBV18 and TRBJ1-1; D call uncertain. The CDR3 consists of 15 residues. The germline V gene encodes CDR1 KGHSH and CDR2 LQKENI. Trimming removed 3 bases at V and 1 base at J, with 12 bases between. Here the CDR3 DNA reads TGTGCCAGCTCACCTAATGAGGGATCGAACACTGAAGCTTTCTTT. This gives the protein CASSPNEGSNTEAFF.

The J gene is TRBJ2-3, the V gene TRBV6-6; 7 bases match TRBD2. Looked up from germline, CDR1 is MNHNY and CDR2 is SVGAGI (reference sequence). The CDR3 consists of 13 residues. The V segment lost 5 bases and the J segment 5 bases; nucleotides outside the gene matches: 4. The CDR3 DNA reads TGTGCCAGCAGTCCGGGGGGTATAGATACGCAGTATTTT. The encoded protein is CASSPGGIDTQYF.

V and J are TRBV7-8 and TRBJ2-2; 7 nucleotides agree with TRBD2. Losses at the gene ends were 8 bases for V and 7 bases for J; bases not matched to a gene: 10. This CDR3 comprises 14 residues. CDR1 and CDR2 from the germline V gene are SGHVS and FQNEAQ. The CDR3 DNA is TGTGCCAGCCGGGGGGAAGGGCCAAGCGGGGAGCTGTTTTTT. Translated: CASRGEGPSGELFF.

This chain joins TRBV5-1 and TRBJ1-5; tentative D call: TRBD1 (6 bases). The CDR3 totals 13 residues. Trimming cost V 4 bases and J 5 bases, with 10 bases left between them. Germline-derived CDR1 and CDR2 are SGHRS and YFSETQ. Written as DNA, the CDR3 is TGCGCCAGCAGCCCCTGGACAGATCAGCCCCAGCATTTT. This encodes CASSPWTDQPQHF.